This T cell receptor (beta chain) is drawn from a study of blood T cell repertoires in COVID-19. At the level of the study: Some COVID-19 samples were acute and others convalescent; all came from the United States, Italy and Spain. From T cells, B-cell-depleted T cells, or PBMCs came the material, which was cDNA or gDNA.

Each participant's cohort was designated according to participant-reported clinical history. Trimming pared 2 bases from V and 5 bases from J, leaving 7 bases between. CDR1 and CDR2 from the germline V gene are SGHNT and YYREEE (reference sequence). The CDR3 is 12 residues long. Original processing notes: Amplified reference gene primers provided the basis for estimating nucleated cell counts. Libraries were prepared by immunoSEQ multiplex PCR; TCRdb keeps only in-frame clonotypes and omits some of them. V, J and clone size reflect that table, while D and trimming were determined from the DNA. The sample lists fewer than 200,000 clones, about 88% seen once, with 0.95% to 1.5% in the top ten.

This TCR derives from a human donor with acute COVID-19. The donor label of this sample is uncertain. Sequencing was performed on PBMCs or T cells enriched from blood (not recorded which). V and J are TRBV5-4 and TRBJ2-5; D is unresolved. The CDR3 here is CASSFFEETQYF. DNA of the CDR3: TGTGCCAGCAGCTTCTTCGAGGAGACCCAGTACTTC.